This is a list of T cell receptor beta chains from one sample in a study of identical twins. Using its own MiXCR run on the 5' RACE reads, TCRdb lists one record per CDR3 protein. The repertoire holds roughly 1.6 million distinct CDR3 sequences, around 29% seen once, with around 0.25% in the top ten. The specimen sequenced was cord blood. The receptors shown here come from a newborn girl in good health. The CDR3 runs from the conserved cysteine through the conserved F or W. A D gene is named only where the DNA matches it firmly. Clone size is given for some rows only: seen once, a few or many times, or a class if the clone is expanded.

length: 15; D: -; J: TRBJ1-2; V: TRBV20-1; size: -; DNA: TGCAGTGCCCTCCCAGGGACGGGTCACTATTTTGGCTACACCTTC; CDR3: CSALPGTGHYFGYTF
length: 13; D: -; J: TRBJ1-2; V: TRBV24-1; size: -; DNA: TGTGCCACCAGTGACCTGATCACCTATGGCTACACCTTC; CDR3: CATSDLITYGYTF
length: 13; D: -; J: TRBJ1-5; V: TRBV5-1; size: few; DNA: TGCGCCAGCAGCTTGGATGACAGCCAGCCCCAGCATTTT; CDR3: CASSLDDSQPQHF
length: 15; D: TRBD2; J: TRBJ2-5; V: TRBV7-2; size: -; DNA: TGTGCCAGCAGCCCCAACGGACTAGCGGGATGGATGACGTACTTC; CDR3: CASSPNGLAGWMTYF
length: 15; D: -; J: TRBJ2-3; V: TRBV12-3/TRBV12-4; size: -; DNA: TGTGCCAGCAGTTTATCGCCGGGAATGAAAGATACGCAGTATTTT; CDR3: CASSLSPGMKDTQYF
length: 14; D: TRBD2; J: TRBJ2-5; V: TRBV27; size: -; DNA: TGTGCCAGCAGTTTGGGGGAGGGCAGGGAGACCCAGTACTTC; CDR3: CASSLGEGRETQYF
length: 13; D: -; J: TRBJ2-3; V: TRBV20-1; size: few; DNA: TGCAGTGCTACCCGCCCCCTACTAGATACGCAGTATTTT; CDR3: CSATRPLLDTQYF
length: 13; D: -; J: TRBJ2-1; V: TRBV27; size: -; DNA: TGTGCCAGCACGGCTAGCGAGCACAATGAGCAGTTCTTC; CDR3: CASTASEHNEQFF
length: 13; D: -; J: TRBJ1-1; V: TRBV7-2; size: -; DNA: TGTGCCAGCAGCAGGCAGGCGTACACTGAAGCTTTCTTT; CDR3: CASSRQAYTEAFF
length: 18; D: TRBD2; J: TRBJ2-7; V: TRBV4-1; size: -; DNA: TGCGCCAGCAACCCAACGCGTAGCGGGGGGCCCTCCTACAATGAGCAGTACTTC; CDR3: CASNPTRSGGPSYNEQYF
length: 16; D: -; J: TRBJ2-1; V: TRBV7-9; size: -; DNA: TGTGCCAGCAGCTTAATGGGGGGTAGCTCCTACAATGAGCAGTTCTTC; CDR3: CASSLMGGSSYNEQFF
length: 16; D: TRBD1; J: TRBJ2-4; V: TRBV11-2; size: few; DNA: TGTGCCAGCAGCTCCCGGACAGGGGGAGGCAAAAACATTCAGTACTTC; CDR3: CASSSRTGGGKNIQYF
length: 14; D: TRBD1; J: TRBJ1-1; V: TRBV2; size: -; DNA: TGTGCCAGCATCCGGGGACAGGGGAGGACTGAAGCTTTCTTT; CDR3: CASIRGQGRTEAFF
length: 17; D: TRBD2; J: TRBJ2-1; V: TRBV4-1; size: few; DNA: TGCGCCAGCAGCCACGAAGTAGCGGGAGGTTCCTACAATGAGCAGTTCTTC; CDR3: CASSHEVAGGSYNEQFF
length: 15; D: -; J: TRBJ2-3; V: TRBV6-1; size: few; DNA: TGTGCCGGAGGGGCCAAATCGGATTTTCGTTATACGCAGTATTTT; CDR3: CAGGAKSDFRYTQYF
length: 13; D: TRBD1; J: TRBJ2-1; V: TRBV2; size: few; DNA: TGTGCCAGCAGCGGACAGGGGATGAATGAGCAGTTCTTC; CDR3: CASSGQGMNEQFF
length: 15; D: TRBD1; J: TRBJ2-3; V: TRBV5-1; size: -; DNA: TGCGCCAGCATCACGACAGGGGGAAGCACAGATACGCAGTATTTT; CDR3: CASITTGGSTDTQYF
length: 19; D: TRBD2; J: TRBJ2-1; V: TRBV5-1; size: -; DNA: TGCGCCAGCAGCTACCCTGCGCTAGCGGGAAGAAGCTCCTACAATGAGCAGTTCTTC; CDR3: CASSYPALAGRSSYNEQFF
length: 13; D: -; J: TRBJ2-3; V: TRBV20-1; size: -; DNA: TGCAGTGCTGGGGGGACTTACACAGATACGCAGTATTTT; CDR3: CSAGGTYTDTQYF
length: 14; D: -; J: TRBJ1-6; V: TRBV6-5; size: -; DNA: TGTGCCAGCAGTTACGAGTCGGGTAATTCACCCCTCCACTTT; CDR3: CASSYESGNSPLHF
length: 17; D: -; J: TRBJ1-1; V: TRBV7-8; size: few; DNA: TGTGCCAGCAGAGCCCGGACAGCCCCTCTGGAGAACACTGAAGCTTTCTTT; CDR3: CASRARTAPLENTEAFF
length: 15; D: -; J: TRBJ2-7; V: TRBV3-1; size: -; DNA: TGTGCCAGCAGCCATTGGAAAAGGGGAAGATACGAGCAGTACTTC; CDR3: CASSHWKRGRYEQYF
length: 14; D: -; J: TRBJ2-7; V: TRBV11-2; size: -; DNA: TGTGCCAGCAGCTTAGGACTAGGTCTTGAGAAGCAGTACTTC; CDR3: CASSLGLGLEKQYF
length: 14; D: -; J: TRBJ1-1; V: TRBV5-5; size: -; DNA: TGTGCCGGCAGCTTGGCGGCAGGGGAGTCTGAAGCTTTCTTT; CDR3: CAGSLAAGESEAFF
length: 18; D: TRBD2; J: TRBJ2-2; V: TRBV11-2; size: -; DNA: TGTGCCAGCAGCTTAGTCGGGACTAGCGGGGCGAACACCGGGGAGCTGTTTTTT; CDR3: CASSLVGTSGANTGELFF
length: 16; D: TRBD1; J: TRBJ1-2; V: TRBV7-9; size: -; DNA: TGTGCCAGCAGCTTATTGGGAGAAAAGGGGGCGCGGGGCTACACCTTC; CDR3: CASSLLGEKGARGYTF
length: 14; D: -; J: TRBJ2-7; V: TRBV12-3/TRBV12-4; size: few; DNA: TGTGCCAGCGGCCATTTTAGAGGGAGGTACGAGCAGTACTTC; CDR3: CASGHFRGRYEQYF
length: 17; D: TRBD2; J: TRBJ2-4; V: TRBV3-1; size: -; DNA: TGTGCCAGCAGCCATCTCTTAGCGGGAGAGCCCAAAAACATTCAGTACTTC; CDR3: CASSHLLAGEPKNIQYF